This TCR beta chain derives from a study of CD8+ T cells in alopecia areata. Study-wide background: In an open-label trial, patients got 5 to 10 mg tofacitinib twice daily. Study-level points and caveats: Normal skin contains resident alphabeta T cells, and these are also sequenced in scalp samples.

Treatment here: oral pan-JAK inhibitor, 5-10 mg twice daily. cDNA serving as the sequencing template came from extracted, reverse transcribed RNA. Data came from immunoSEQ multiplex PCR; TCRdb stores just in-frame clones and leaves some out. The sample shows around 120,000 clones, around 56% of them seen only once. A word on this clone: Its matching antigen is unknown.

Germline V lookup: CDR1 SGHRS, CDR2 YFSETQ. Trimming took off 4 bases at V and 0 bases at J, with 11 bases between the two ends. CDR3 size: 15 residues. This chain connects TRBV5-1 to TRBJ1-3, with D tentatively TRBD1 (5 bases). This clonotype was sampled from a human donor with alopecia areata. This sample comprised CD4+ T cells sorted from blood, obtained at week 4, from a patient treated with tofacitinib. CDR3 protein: CASSPGTSSGNTIYF. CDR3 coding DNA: TGCGCCAGCAGCCCCGGGACGTCCTCTGGAAACACCATATATTTT.